This entry lists 19 T cell receptor beta chains sequenced from one sample in a study of blood T cell repertoires in COVID-19. Generated by immunoSEQ multiplex PCR, the TCRdb table keeps only in-frame clones and is missing some. Counted here are about 140,000 clones, about 87% occurring once; the ten biggest clones make up about two fifths. Sequenced material: peripheral blood. Every receptor here comes from a human donor in a cohort sampled during active COVID-19.

This chain connects TRBV2 to TRBJ2-2; the match to TRBD2 covers 10 bases. Germline V gene sequence: CDR1 SNHLY, CDR2 FYNNEI. CDR3 size: 14 residues. V lost 6 bases to trimming and J lost 6 bases; unmatched junction nucleotides: 4. CDR3 in amino acids: CASRSSGSSGELFF. CDR3 coding DNA: TGTGCCAGCAGATCTAGCGGGAGTTCCGGGGAGCTGTTTTTT.

The CDR3 spells CASSVEGAGGTEAFF. In DNA form, the CDR3 reads TGTGCCAGCAGCGTAGAGGGGGCCGGTGGCACTGAAGCTTTCTTT. The V and J genes are TRBV9 and TRBJ1-1, with 7 bases lining up with TRBD1. This CDR3 is built from 15 residues. Trimming at V came to 0 bases and at J to 4 bases, leaving 6 bases not matched to a gene. The germline CDR1 and CDR2 sequences are SGDLS and YYNGEE.

The V and J genes are TRBV7-2 and TRBJ2-3; no reliable D call. The V end lost 3 bases, the J end lost 0 bases, and 10 bases lay between the germline ends. This CDR3 has 15 amino acids. Germline CDR1 and CDR2: SGHTA and FQGNSA. The CDR3 loop is CASSLRLPSTDTQYF. DNA of the CDR3: TGTGCCAGCAGCTTGCGTCTTCCTAGCACAGATACGCAGTATTTT.

The J gene is TRBJ2-2, the V gene TRBV6-2 or TRBV6-3; 7 nucleotides line up with TRBD1. Germline CDR1 is MNHEY and CDR2 is SVGEGT. The CDR3 has 16 residues. V trimming: 3 bases; J trimming: 4 bases; junction bases outside the gene matches: 8. The CDR3 DNA follows: TGTGCCAGCAGTTATTCATTCCCAGGGGGCACCGGGGAGCTGTTTTTT. It translates to CASSYSFPGGTGELFF.

The V call is TRBV2, the J call TRBJ1-5; possible D gene TRBD1, 6 bases. V lost 4 bases, J lost 2 bases, and 6 bases lay in between. This CDR3 contains 13 residues. The germline V gene encodes CDR1 SNHLY and CDR2 FYNNEI. CDR3 in amino acids: CASSGQGNQPQHF. The DNA for the CDR3 is TGTGCCAGCAGTGGACAGGGCAATCAGCCCCAGCATTTT.

The V gene is TRBV18, the J gene TRBJ2-2, with 9 positions matching TRBD1. CDR1 KGHSH and CDR2 LQKENI come from the germline V gene. The J segment lost 2 bases and the V segment lost 6 bases, leaving 4 bases of the junction unmatched. The CDR3 has 15 residues. CDR3 region: CASSQDRGNTGELFF. CDR3 nucleotide sequence: TGTGCCAGCTCCCAGGACAGGGGAAACACCGGGGAGCTGTTTTTT.

A single count supports this clone. The J gene is TRBJ1-5, the V gene TRBV2; 7 nucleotides line up with TRBD1. CDR1 is SNHLY and CDR2 is FYNNEI in the germline V gene. V lost 5 bases, J lost 11 bases, and 9 bases stayed unmatched. CDR3 size: 13 residues. The CDR3 DNA sequence: TGTGCCAGCAGTAGACAGGGTACTCGGGCCCAGCATTTT. This sequence encodes CASSRQGTRAQHF.

The DNA for the CDR3 is TGTGCCAGTAGTATAGGAGGGGGTGGTTATGGCTACACCTTC. Its protein product is CASSIGGGGYGYTF. This chain joins TRBV19 and TRBJ1-2; TRBD1 is a possible D gene (6 bases). Looked up from germline, CDR1 is LNHDA and CDR2 is SQIVND (reference sequence). This CDR3 has 14 residues. Trimming shortened V by 1 base and J by 5 bases, and 11 bases separated the two germline ends.

This sequence joins TRBV2 and TRBJ1-5; weak D call: TRBD1 (5 bases). The V and J ends lost 8 bases and 0 bases respectively, with 11 bases between them. The CDR3 has 14 amino acids. Germline V gives CDR1 SNHLY, CDR2 FYNNEI. CDR3 coding DNA: TGTGCCAGCTCCCAGGGCCATAGCAATCAGCCCCAGCATTTT. This sequence encodes CASSQGHSNQPQHF. Variable domain in full (rest from reference TRBV2 and TRBJ1-5): EPEVTQTPSHQVTQMGQEVILRCVPISNHLYFYWYRQILGQKVEFLVSFYNNEISEKSEIFDDQFSVERPDGSNFTLKIRSTKLEDSAMYFCASSQGHSNQPQHFGDGTRLSIL.

The genes are TRBV12-5 and TRBJ1-1, with 7 bases that match TRBD1. Germline-derived CDR1 and CDR2 are LGHNT and FRNRAP. CDR3 length equals 15 residues. J lost 2 bases, V lost 7 bases, and 10 bases had no gene match. The CDR3 nucleotides read TGTGCTAGTGCCCCGAGGGGACAGAAAAACACTGAAGCTTTCTTT. Amino acid sequence: CASAPRGQKNTEAFF.

This chain uses TRBV4-2 with TRBJ2-2; a weak D match, TRBD1 (6 bases). The CDR3 runs to 15 residues. Germline V gene sequence: CDR1 LGHNA, CDR2 YNFKEQ. Trimming removed 1 base at V and 6 bases at J, with 12 bases between. The chain's CDR3 is CASSQAYRVAGELFF. The CDR3 region has the DNA TGTGCCAGCAGCCAAGCCTACAGGGTCGCCGGGGAGCTGTTTTTT.

The chain joins TRBV12-3 or TRBV12-4 to TRBJ1-2, with TRBD1 matching over 12 bases. The CDR3 is 12 amino acids. V was clipped by 6 bases and J by 12 bases; unmatched bases: 5. The chain's CDR3 is CASSPGQGADTF. The CDR3 nucleotides read TGTGCCAGCAGCCCGGGACAGGGGGCCGACACCTTC.

The rearrangement uses TRBV5-1 and TRBJ2-2; D possibly corresponds to TRBD2 (6 bases). Trimming pared 0 bases from V and 4 bases from J, leaving 10 bases between. CDR1 is SGHRS, CDR2 YFSETQ, per germline. CDR3 length: 15 residues. As DNA, the CDR3 is TGCGCCAGCAGCTTGGGGACTACTCCCACCGGGGAGCTGTTTTTT. It translates to CASSLGTTPTGELFF.

This chain joins TRBV2 and TRBJ2-1; D possibly corresponds to TRBD2 (5 bases). Trimming removed 7 bases from V and 9 bases from J, with 16 bases in between. Germline lookup yields CDR1 SNHLY and CDR2 FYNNEI. CDR3 length: 13 amino acids. In DNA, the CDR3 is TGTGCCAGCACCGCTCAAATCGAGGGTGAGCAGTTCTTC. The encoded protein is CASTAQIEGEQFF.

This chain connects TRBV5-1 to TRBJ2-7, with 8 bases that match TRBD1. Germline-derived CDR1 and CDR2 are SGHRS and YFSETQ. The CDR3 is 16 residues long. Trimming removed 0 bases from V and 3 bases from J; junction bases left unmatched: 8. CDR3 bases: TGCGCCAGCAGCTTGGAGACAGGGGCTTCCCACTACGAGCAGTACTTC. The encoded protein is CASSLETGASHYEQYF.

The chain carries TRBV19 and TRBJ1-5, with TRBD1 matching over 9 bases. This CDR3 is 18 amino acids long. Trimming took 7 bases from V and 1 from J; bases not matched to a gene: 14. Germline V gene lookup returns CDR1 LNHDA and CDR2 SQIVND (reference sequence). For the CDR3, the DNA is TGTGCCAGTACACGTCACTTGACAGGGGGTGGAAGCAATCAGCCCCAGCATTTT. This sequence encodes CASTRHLTGGGSNQPQHF. Based on the CDR3 plus reference TRBV19 and TRBJ1-5, the full variable domain is DGGITQSPKYLFRKEGQNVTLSCEQNLNHDAMYWYRQDPGQGLRLIYYSQIVNDFQKGDIAEGYSVSREKKESFPLTVTSAQKNPTAFYLCASTRHLTGGGSNQPQHFGDGTRLSIL.

This rearrangement joins TRBV7-9 to TRBJ1-4; D is unresolved. Germline V gene data show CDR1 as SEHNR and CDR2 as FQNEAQ (reference sequence). The CDR3 has 14 amino acids. V was trimmed by 1 base and J by 7 bases, leaving 10 bases between them. CDR3 protein: CASSLVEGGEKLFF. CDR3 DNA sequence: TGTGCCAGCAGCTTAGTGGAAGGAGGTGAAAAACTGTTTTTT.

The rearrangement links TRBV7-9 to TRBJ1-1; TRBD1 matches 9 bases. The CDR3 runs to 17 residues. Germline CDR1 SEHNR, CDR2 FQNEAQ (reference sequence). V shed 3 bases, J shed 2 bases, and the junction held 10 bases outside the gene matches. For the CDR3, the DNA is TGTGCCAGCAGCTTGGGGGGGACAGGGTTTGGCAACACTGAAGCTTTCTTT. This encodes CASSLGGTGFGNTEAFF.

The count of this clone is one. V is TRBV19 and J is TRBJ2-4; 9 bases align to TRBD1. CDR1 is LNHDA, CDR2 SQIVND, per germline (reference sequence). There are 17 residues in the CDR3. Unmatched junction bases numbered 8, after V lost 5 bases and J lost 0 bases. The CDR3 DNA reads TGTGCCAGTAGTGAGGACAGGGGTTTTGGAGCCAAAAACATTCAGTACTTC. This gives the protein CASSEDRGFGAKNIQYF.